The subject of this entry is one T cell receptor beta chain. Its cognate antigen is unknown. These data are taken from a study of shared clonotypes between healthy human individuals. Study-level findings and limits: Measured sharing among donors was expected to vary with sequencing depth. Genetic and exposure-history diversity was limited by the few donors.

From germline, CDR1 is MGHRA and CDR2 YSYEKL. The CDR3 consists of 17 residues. The V and J ends lost 2 bases and 5 bases, in that order; junction bases with no gene match: 10. Recent acute infections and vaccinations were absent in the healthy HIV-negative adult donors. The study used approximately 90 million PBMCs per unsorted sample for genomic DNA. Sequenced by immunoSEQ multiplex PCR; TCRdb stores in-frame clones only, minus some. The data contain fewer than 650,000 clones, about 80% of them singletons. V is TRBV4-1 and J is TRBJ2-5; 11 positions agree with TRBD2. The sequencing sample was made of PBMCs. The source is a woman aged 40 to 49 in good health. Some clones in this sample may be carry-over from other donors' samples. CDR3 nucleotides: TGCGCCAGCAGCCAAACCATAGCGGGAGGGCCTGCGGAGACCCAGTACTTC. The encoded protein is CASSQTIAGGPAETQYF.